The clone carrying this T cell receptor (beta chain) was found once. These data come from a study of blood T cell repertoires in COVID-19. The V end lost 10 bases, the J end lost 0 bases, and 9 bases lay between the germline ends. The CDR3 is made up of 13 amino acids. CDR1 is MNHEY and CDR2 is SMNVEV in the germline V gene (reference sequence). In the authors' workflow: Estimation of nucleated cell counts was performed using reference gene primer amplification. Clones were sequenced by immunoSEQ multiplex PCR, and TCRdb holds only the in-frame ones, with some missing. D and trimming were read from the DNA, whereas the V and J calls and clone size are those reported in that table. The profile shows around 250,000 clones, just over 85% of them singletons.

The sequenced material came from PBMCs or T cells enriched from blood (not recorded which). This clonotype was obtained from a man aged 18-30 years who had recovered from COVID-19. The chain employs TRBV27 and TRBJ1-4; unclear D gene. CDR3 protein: CATRRATNEKLFF. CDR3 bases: TGTGCCACCAGGAGGGCAACTAATGAAAAACTGTTTTTT.